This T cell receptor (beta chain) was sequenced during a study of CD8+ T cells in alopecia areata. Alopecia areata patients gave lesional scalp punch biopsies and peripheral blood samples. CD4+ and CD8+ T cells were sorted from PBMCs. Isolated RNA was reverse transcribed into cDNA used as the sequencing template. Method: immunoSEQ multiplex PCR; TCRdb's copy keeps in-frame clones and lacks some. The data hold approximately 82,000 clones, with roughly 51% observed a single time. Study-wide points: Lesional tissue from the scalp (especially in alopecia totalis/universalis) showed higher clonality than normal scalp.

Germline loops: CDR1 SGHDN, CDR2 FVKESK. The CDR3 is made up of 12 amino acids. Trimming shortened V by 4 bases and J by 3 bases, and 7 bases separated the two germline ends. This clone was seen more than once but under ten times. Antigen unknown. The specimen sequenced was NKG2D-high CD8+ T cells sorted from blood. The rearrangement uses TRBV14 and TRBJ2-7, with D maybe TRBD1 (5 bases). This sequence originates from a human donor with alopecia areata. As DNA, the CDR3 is TGTGCCAGCAGCCTCACAGGCTACGAGCAGTACTTC. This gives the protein CASSLTGYEQYF.